This T cell receptor (beta chain) was identified in a study of shared T cell receptors in the human thymus. Repertoires were generated with immunoSEQ multiplex PCR, while TCRdb's copy carries only in-frame clones and drops some. Of under 850,000 clones listed, around 89% are singletons. The CDR3 contains 15 residues. Germline loops: CDR1 GTSNPN, CDR2 SVGIG (reference sequence). The V gene end was trimmed by 3 bases and the J gene end by 5 bases; junction bases not matched to a gene: 11. The same specimen was also included in a second study, on human thymus T cells.

Sequenced material: thymocytes. The TCR originated in a boy under three years old with a congenital heart defect. This sequence joins TRBV30 and TRBJ2-5, with 8 bases lining up with TRBD1. The CDR3 spells CAWSQHGQGGETQYF. CDR3 DNA: TGTGCCTGGAGCCAACACGGACAGGGTGGGGAGACCCAGTACTTC.